This T cell receptor beta chain was identified in a study of siplizumab effects on memory and regulatory T cells. V was clipped by 3 bases and J by 1 base; unmatched bases: 4. The germline V gene encodes CDR1 SGHRS and CDR2 YFSETQ. The CDR3 has 15 amino acids. Assay used: immunoSEQ multiplex PCR; TCRdb lists only in-frame clones, some missing. This table holds approximately 100,000 clones, 92% found once. The rearrangement joins TRBV5-1 to TRBJ2-5; TRBD1 matches 9 bases. The sample consisted of Tregs sorted from blood. This TCR was sampled from a human donor in good health. CDR3 loop: CASSSRTGAQETQYF. CDR3 nucleotides: TGCGCCAGCAGCTCCCGGACAGGGGCCCAAGAGACCCAGTACTTC.